Included here is one T cell receptor (beta chain) sequence, with context. Which antigen it targets is not known. No much larger clone is present one base from it, and per-base qualities are unavailable. The junction shows trimming of 10 bases on V and 8 bases on J, plus 14 bases between the germline ends. In the germline V gene (reference sequence), CDR1 corresponds to SEHNR and CDR2 to FQNEAQ. The CDR3, from cysteine to phenylalanine, totals 11 residues. Only CDR3 DNA is held: 33 bases, read in frame from base 1. This specimen belongs to a study of long-term antiretroviral therapy in people with HIV (dated by TCRdb to between 2021 and 2022). As for the study more broadly: Collection of the earliest samples took place about a decade ahead of the 2015 WHO recommendation for immediate ART, at a time when ART was typically delayed until CD4 counts fell. A total of 150 to 200 cryopreserved PBMC samples came from 25 to 30 adults with confirmed HIV infection and were collected serially over a mean of approximately six years (range 1-12). Among the 25 to 35 participants with HIV, around 10 were female. No cross-contamination during QIAcube processing was seen in test extractions of a monoclonal T-cell line run alongside 30 to 35 polyclonal samples. This retrospective serial study examined whether starting ART and sustained HIV suppression were associated with changes in the composition and diversity of the TRB repertoire in peripheral blood. The paper's findings and limits, for the study overall: A significant increase in TRB diversity was found to be associated with ART initiation, although TRB diversity was observed to remain significantly below that of transplant donor controls even after long-term ART. Unsorted PBMC were profiled instead of sorted CD4+ and CD8+ T cells because pre-ART samples had limited cell numbers. Samples dated from the mid-2000s to the late 2010s, and the ART regimens used may be less effective than current ones. Owing to limited PBMC availability, only the TCR beta chain was sequenced, without alpha chain pairing. Inferences about post-ART repertoire changes are limited because no data were available on ART adherence, viral resistance or therapy changes. Expanded TRB clones identified before ART initiation dominated the repertoire at all time points, although this dominance fluctuated and declined in many PLHIV after ART. CDR3 length ranges in HIV repertoires were narrower than in controls, and network structure suggested an antigen-experienced repertoire with only a slight naive shift after ART.

Inclusion was restricted to participants for whom at least one PBMC sample before ART initiation and at least two post-ART samples were available. All participants with HIV were treated in the United States of America. Before DNA extraction, cryopreserved samples of 1-10 million PBMC were thawed and washed. At the time of the earliest PBMC sample for each participant with HIV, ages ranged from roughly 23 to 60 years. Each participant contributed PBMC samples from 1-4 timepoints before ART initiation and 2-8 timepoints after ART initiation, with a median of 7 samples. For every participant, serial HIV viral load, CD4+ T-cell count, ART history and demographic data were obtained. Genomic DNA was extracted from unsorted PBMC with a Qiagen kit on a QIAcube, processed in batches of 12 samples. The immunoSEQ hsTCRB v3.0 assay was used at survey level resolution to sequence the TRB variable region. The target sequencing depth for TRB was about 40,000-55,000 T-cell genomes per sample. TRB libraries were pooled and sequenced on an Illumina MiSeq using a v3 150-cycle kit. As for how the authors treated the data: Analysis of repertoires was carried out in R inside a reproducible Nextflow workflow spanning QC, data transformation and analysis. Custom analyses were implemented in LymphoSeq2, an R package for AIRR-Seq data exploration. Four samples that yielded fewer than 5000 total TRB sequences were excluded, so that around 190 HIV repertoires were analyzed. Among the approximately 190 retained HIV repertoires, 59 were collected before ART initiation and under 150 after ART initiation. Each repertoire was downsampled to 5000 TRB nucleotide sequences, and summary statistics were averaged across 100 downsampling iterations. TRB sequences were retained for analysis only if CDR3 regions of at least seven amino acids were present. A Shannon entropy-derived clonality score and the Gini coefficient were used to measure diversity. In repertoire networks, the top 5000 CDR3 amino acid sequences were linked whenever an edit distance of one separated two sequences. For TRB CDR3 amino acid sequences, GLIPH2 was used to predict antigen specificity groups and MHC restriction. CDR3 amino acid sequences were matched against VDJdb and McPAS-TCR to flag known CMV, EBV, HIV or tissue antigen associations. Pre-ART, post-ART and control groups were compared with Wilcoxon signed-rank tests and Holm-Bonferroni correction. TCRdb limited this immuneACCESS table to in-frame rearrangements with V and J called. A share of clones is missing; checked studies link under half to unresolved V genes, and the rest is unexplained. Clone size and V and J calls were adopted from that table, with D and trimming inferred from the DNA. This sample holds about 16,000 clones; 70% to 90% were observed only once. The biggest ten clones account for roughly 5.2% of the sample.

Here the chain combines TRBV7-9 and TRBJ1-2, with a weak D call of TRBD1 (5 bases match). The clonotype was recovered from a woman in her thirties or forties with HIV. Source: unsorted PBMCs, taken 0.5 years after starting antiretroviral therapy. The sequenced DNA is TGTGCCACCACAACAGGCCAAGGCTACACCTTC. This codes for CATTTGQGYTF. The variable domain in full, with residues beyond the CDR3 obtained from the reference TRBV7-9 and TRBJ1-2 genes, is DTGVSQNPRHKITKRGQNVTFRCDPISEHNRLYWYRQTLGQGPEFLTYFQNEAQLEKSRLLSDRFSAERPKGSFSTLEIQRTEQGDSAMYLCATTTGQGYTFGSGTRLTVV.